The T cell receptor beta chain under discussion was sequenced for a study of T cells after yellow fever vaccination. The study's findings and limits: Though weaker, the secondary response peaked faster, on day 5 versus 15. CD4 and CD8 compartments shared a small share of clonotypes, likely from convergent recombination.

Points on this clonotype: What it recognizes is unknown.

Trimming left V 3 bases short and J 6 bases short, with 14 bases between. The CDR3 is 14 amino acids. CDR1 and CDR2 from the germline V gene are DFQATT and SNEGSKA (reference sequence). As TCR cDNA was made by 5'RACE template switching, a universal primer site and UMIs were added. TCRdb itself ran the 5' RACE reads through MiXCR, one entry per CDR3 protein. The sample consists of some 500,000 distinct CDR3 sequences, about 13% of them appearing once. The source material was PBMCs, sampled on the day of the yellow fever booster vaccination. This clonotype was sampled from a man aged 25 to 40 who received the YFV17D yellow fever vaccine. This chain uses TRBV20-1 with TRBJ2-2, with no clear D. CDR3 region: CSASPRPGPGELFF. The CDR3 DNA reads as TGCAGTGCTAGTCCCAGGCCGGGTCCCGGGGAGCTGTTTTTT.